The TCR beta chain described here comes from a study of blood T cells in healthy people across ages. The V gene's germline CDR1 is SEHNR and CDR2 FQNEAQ (reference sequence). This CDR3 region has 15 residues. Trimming removed 6 bases at V and 3 bases at J, with 17 bases between. A second roughly 7 to 11 cycle PCR used barcoded and J-beta primers. From the 5' RACE reads, TCRdb called clonotypes with MiXCR, one entry per CDR3 protein. The sample gives 600,000 to 850,000 distinct CDR3 sequences, 20% to 25% of which show up once; 8% to 10% is in the top ten. These records were also assigned to another study, of T cells of mothers and their children.

The TCR was taken from a boy between 5 and 17 years old in good health. V is TRBV7-9 and J is TRBJ2-5; D remains ambiguous. The specimen was blood. The DNA of the CDR3 is TGTGCCAGCAGGTCAATTTTGTCAGGAAAAGAGACCCAGTACTTC. This sequence encodes CASRSILSGKETQYF.